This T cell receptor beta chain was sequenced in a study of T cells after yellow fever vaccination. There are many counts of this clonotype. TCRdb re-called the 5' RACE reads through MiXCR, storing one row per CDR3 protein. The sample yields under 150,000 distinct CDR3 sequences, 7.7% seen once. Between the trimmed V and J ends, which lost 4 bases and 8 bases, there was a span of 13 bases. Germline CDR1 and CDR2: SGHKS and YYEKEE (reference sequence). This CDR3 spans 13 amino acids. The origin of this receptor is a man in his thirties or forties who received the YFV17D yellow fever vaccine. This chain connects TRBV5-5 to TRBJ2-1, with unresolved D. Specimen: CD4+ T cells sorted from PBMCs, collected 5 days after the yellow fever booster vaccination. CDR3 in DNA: TGTGCCAGCAGCAGACCGGACGGCGATGAGCAGTTCTTC. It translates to CASSRPDGDEQFF.